This TCR beta chain was identified in a study of T cell responses to AZD1222 COVID-19 vaccine. Study-wide results and caveats: Recipients of AZD1222 seropositive at baseline numbered only five or six. Spike-specific TCR breadth and depth went up after people got two AZD1222 doses. Researchers took repertoire samples only after the peak T cell response had come.

Germline V gene sequence: CDR1 SGHRS, CDR2 YFSETQ. The V and J ends lost 7 bases and 1 base, in that order; junction bases with no gene match: 4. The CDR3 covers 13 residues. This clone came up once. What it recognizes is unknown. Libraries were prepared by immunoSEQ multiplex PCR; TCRdb keeps only in-frame clonotypes and omits some of them. Counted here are 75,000 to 100,000 clones, under 90% occurring once; the ten biggest clones make up about 26%. Specimen: peripheral blood, collected on day 0 of AZD1222 vaccination. The rearrangement uses TRBV5-1 and TRBJ2-7; 8 nucleotides match TRBD1. The TCR comes from an adult in good health. The CDR3 protein is CASGTGQSYEQYF. The CDR3 coding sequence is TGCGCCAGCGGGACAGGCCAGTCCTACGAGCAGTACTTC.